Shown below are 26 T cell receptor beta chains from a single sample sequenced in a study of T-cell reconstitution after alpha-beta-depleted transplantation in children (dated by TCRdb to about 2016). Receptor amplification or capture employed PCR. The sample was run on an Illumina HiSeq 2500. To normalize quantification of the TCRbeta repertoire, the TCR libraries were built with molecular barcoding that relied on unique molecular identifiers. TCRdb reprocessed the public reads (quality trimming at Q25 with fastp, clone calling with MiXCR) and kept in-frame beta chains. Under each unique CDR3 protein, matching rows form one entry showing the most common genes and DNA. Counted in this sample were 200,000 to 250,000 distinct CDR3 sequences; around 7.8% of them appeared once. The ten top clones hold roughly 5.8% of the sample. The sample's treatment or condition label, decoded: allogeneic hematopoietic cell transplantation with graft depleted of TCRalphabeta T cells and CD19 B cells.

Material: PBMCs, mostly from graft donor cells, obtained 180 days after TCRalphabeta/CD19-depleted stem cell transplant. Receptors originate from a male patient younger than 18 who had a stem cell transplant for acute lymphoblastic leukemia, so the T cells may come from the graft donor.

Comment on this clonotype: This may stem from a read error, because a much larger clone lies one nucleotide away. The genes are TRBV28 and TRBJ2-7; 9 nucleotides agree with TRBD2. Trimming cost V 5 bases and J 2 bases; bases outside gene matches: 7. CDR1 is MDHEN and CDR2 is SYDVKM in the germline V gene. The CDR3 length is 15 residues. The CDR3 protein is CASSSVGGRAYEQYF. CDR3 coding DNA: TGTGCCAGCAGTAGCGTTGGCGGGAGGGCCTACGAGCAGTACTTC.

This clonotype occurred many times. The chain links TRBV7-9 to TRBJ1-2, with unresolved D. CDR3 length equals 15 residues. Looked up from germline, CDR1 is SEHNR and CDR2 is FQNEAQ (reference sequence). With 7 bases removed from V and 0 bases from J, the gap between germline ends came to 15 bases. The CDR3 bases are TGTGCCAGCAACAGCCCCGGACGGTCTAACTATGGCTACACCTTC. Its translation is CASNSPGRSNYGYTF.

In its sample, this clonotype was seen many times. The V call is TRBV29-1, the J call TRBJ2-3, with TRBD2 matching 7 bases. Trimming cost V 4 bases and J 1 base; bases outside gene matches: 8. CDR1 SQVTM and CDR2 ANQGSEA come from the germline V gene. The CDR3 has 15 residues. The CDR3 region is CSVAAAGDRTDTQYF. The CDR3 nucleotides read TGCAGCGTTGCCGCGGCGGGAGACCGCACAGATACGCAGTATTTT.

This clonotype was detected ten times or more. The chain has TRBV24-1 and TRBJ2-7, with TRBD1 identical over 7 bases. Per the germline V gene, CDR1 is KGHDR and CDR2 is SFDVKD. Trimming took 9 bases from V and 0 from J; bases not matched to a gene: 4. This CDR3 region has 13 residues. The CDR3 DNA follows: TGTGCCACCCCAGGGACAGTCTCCTACGAGCAGTACTTC. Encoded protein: CATPGTVSYEQYF.

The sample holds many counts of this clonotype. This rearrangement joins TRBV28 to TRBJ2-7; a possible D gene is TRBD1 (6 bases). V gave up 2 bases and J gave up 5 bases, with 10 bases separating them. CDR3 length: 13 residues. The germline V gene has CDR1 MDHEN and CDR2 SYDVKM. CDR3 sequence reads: CASSLDRPDEQYF. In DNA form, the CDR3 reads TGTGCCAGCAGTTTAGACAGGCCCGACGAGCAGTACTTC.

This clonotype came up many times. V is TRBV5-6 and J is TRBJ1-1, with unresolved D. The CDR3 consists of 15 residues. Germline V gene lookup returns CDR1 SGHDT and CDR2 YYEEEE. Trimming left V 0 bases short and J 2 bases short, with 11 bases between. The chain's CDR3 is CASSLGNRLNTEAFF. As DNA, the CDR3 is TGTGCCAGCAGCTTGGGAAACAGACTTAACACTGAAGCTTTCTTT.

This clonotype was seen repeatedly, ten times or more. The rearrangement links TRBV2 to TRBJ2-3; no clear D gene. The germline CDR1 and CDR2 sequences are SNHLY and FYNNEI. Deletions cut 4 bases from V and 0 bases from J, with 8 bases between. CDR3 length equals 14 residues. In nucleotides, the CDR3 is TGTGCCAGCAGTGCCCATTCGAGCACAGATACGCAGTATTTT. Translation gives CASSAHSSTDTQYF.

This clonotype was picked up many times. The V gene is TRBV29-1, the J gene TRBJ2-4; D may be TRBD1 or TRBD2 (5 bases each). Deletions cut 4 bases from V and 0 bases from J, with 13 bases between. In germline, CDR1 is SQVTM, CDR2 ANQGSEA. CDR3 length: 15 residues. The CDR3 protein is CSVASGTLAKNIQYF. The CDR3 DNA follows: TGCAGCGTTGCCTCGGGGACCCTAGCCAAAAACATTCAGTACTTC.

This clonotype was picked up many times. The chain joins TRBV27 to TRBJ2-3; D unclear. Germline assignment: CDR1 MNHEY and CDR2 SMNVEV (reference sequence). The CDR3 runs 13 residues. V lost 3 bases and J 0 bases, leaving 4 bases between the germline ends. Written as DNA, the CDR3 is TGTGCCAGCAGTTTCCATAGCACAGATACGCAGTATTTT. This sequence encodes CASSFHSTDTQYF.

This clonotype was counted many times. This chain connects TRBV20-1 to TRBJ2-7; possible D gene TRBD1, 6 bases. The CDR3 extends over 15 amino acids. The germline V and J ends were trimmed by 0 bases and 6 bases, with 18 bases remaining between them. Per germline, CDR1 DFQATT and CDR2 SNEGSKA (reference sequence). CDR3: CSARDGSSTGLEQYF. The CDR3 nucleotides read TGCAGTGCTAGAGATGGGTCTAGTACAGGGCTCGAGCAGTACTTC.

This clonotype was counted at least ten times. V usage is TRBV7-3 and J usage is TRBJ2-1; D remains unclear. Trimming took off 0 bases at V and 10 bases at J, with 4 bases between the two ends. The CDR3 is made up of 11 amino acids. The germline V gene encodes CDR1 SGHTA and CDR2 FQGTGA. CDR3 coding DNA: TGTGCCAGCAGCTTAACGGGGGAGCAGTTCTTC. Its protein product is CASSLTGEQFF.

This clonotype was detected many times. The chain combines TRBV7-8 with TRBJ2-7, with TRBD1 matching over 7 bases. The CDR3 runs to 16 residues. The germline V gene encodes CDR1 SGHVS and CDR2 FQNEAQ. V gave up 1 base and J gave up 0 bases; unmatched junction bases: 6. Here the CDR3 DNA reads TGTGCCAGCAGCTTAGGTTGGACAGGCAGCTCCTACGAGCAGTACTTC. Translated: CASSLGWTGSSYEQYF.

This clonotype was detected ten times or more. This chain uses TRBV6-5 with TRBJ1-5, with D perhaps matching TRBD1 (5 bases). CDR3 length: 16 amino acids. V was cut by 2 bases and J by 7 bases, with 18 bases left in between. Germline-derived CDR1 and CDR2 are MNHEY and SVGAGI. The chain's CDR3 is CASSYGTGGYSQPQHF. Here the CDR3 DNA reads TGTGCCAGCAGTTACGGGACTGGGGGGTATAGCCAGCCCCAGCATTTT.

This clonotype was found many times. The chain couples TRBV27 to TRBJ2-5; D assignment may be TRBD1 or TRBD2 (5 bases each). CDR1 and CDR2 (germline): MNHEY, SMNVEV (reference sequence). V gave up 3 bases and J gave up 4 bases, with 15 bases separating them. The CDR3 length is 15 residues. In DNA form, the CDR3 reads TGTGCCAGCAGTTTGAGGGGACCGGGACCAGAGACCCAGTACTTC. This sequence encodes CASSLRGPGPETQYF.

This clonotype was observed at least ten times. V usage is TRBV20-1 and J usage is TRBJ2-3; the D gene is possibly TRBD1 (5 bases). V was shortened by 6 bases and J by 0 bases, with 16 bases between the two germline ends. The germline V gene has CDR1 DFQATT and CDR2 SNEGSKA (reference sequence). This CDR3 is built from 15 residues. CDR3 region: CSALRQTISTDTQYF. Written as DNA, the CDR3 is TGCAGTGCGCTACGACAGACCATTAGCACAGATACGCAGTATTTT.

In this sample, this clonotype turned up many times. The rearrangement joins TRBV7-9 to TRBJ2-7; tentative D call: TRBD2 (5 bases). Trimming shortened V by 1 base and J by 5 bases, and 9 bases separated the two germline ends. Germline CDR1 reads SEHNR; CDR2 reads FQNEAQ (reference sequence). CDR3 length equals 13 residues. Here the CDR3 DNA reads TGTGCCAGCAGCTTAGTGGGGAGCCACGAGCAGTACTTC. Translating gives CASSLVGSHEQYF.

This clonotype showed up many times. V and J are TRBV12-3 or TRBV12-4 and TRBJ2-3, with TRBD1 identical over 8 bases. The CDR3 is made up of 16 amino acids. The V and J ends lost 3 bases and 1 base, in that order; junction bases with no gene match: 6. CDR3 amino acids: CASSLVGRGRTDTQYF. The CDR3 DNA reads TGTGCCAGCAGTTTGGTCGGCAGGGGGCGCACAGATACGCAGTATTTT.

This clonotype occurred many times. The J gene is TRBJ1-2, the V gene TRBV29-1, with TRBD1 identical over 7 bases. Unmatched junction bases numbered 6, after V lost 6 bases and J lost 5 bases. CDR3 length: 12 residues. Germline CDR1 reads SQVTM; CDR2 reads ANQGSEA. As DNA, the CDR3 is TGCAGCGTCCCCGGGACAGTGTATGGCTACACCTTC. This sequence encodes CSVPGTVYGYTF. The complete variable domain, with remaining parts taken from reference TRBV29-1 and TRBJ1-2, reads SAVISQKPSRDICQRGTSLTIQCQVDSQVTMMFWYRQQPGQSLTLIATANQGSEATYESGFVIDKFPISRPNLTFSTLTVSNMSPEDSSIYLCSVPGTVYGYTFGSGTRLTVV.

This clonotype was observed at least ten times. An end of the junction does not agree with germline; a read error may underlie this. CDR3 sequence: CASNGRGLGTEAFF. Here the CDR3 DNA reads TGTGCCAGCAATGGCAGGGGGCTTGGCACTGAAGCTTTTTTT. This chain uses TRBV6-1 with TRBJ1-1, with TRBD1 matching 8 bases. From germline, CDR1 is MNHNS and CDR2 SASEGT. The CDR3 extends over 14 amino acids.

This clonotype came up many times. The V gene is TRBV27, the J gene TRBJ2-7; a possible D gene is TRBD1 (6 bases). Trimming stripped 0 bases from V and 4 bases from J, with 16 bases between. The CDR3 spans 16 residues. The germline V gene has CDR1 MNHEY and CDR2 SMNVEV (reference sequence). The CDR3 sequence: CASSLSSGQLDYEQYF. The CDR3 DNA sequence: TGTGCCAGCAGTTTATCGTCGGGACAATTAGATTACGAGCAGTACTTC.

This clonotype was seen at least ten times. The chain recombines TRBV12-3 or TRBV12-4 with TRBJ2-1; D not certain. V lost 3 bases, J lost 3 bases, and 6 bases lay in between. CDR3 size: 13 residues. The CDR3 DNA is TGTGCCAGCAGTTTCTCTTTCTACAATGAGCAGTTCTTC. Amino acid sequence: CASSFSFYNEQFF.

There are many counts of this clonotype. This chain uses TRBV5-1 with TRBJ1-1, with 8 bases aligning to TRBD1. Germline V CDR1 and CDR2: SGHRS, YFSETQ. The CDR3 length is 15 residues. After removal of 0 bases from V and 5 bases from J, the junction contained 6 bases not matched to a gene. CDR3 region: CASSLEGRGRTEAFF. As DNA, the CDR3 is TGCGCCAGCAGCTTGGAGGGCAGGGGGCGAACTGAAGCTTTCTTT.

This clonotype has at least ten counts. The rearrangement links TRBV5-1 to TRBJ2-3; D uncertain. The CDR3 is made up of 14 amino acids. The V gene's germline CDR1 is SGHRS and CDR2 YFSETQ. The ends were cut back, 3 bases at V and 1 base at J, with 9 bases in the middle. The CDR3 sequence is CASSWPEGTDTQYF. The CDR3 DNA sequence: TGCGCCAGCAGCTGGCCCGAGGGCACAGATACGCAGTATTTT.

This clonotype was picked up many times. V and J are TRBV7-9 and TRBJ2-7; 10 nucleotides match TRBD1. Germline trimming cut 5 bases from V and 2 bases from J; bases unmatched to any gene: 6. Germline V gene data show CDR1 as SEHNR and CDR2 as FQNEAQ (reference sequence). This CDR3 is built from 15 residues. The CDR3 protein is CASSPPGTGAYEQYF. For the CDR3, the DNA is TGTGCCAGCAGCCCCCCCGGGACAGGGGCCTACGAGCAGTACTTC.

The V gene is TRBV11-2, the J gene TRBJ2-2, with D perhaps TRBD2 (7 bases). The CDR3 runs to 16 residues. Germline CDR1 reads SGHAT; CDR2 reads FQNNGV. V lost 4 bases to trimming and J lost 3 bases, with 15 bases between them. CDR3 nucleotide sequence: TGTGCCAGCAGCTCAACCCTAGGGGGGGACACCGGGGAGCTGTTTTTT. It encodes CASSSTLGGDTGELFF.

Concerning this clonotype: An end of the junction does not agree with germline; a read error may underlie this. CDR3 loop: CDSSSEWAGYTF. The CDR3 nucleotides read TGTGACAGCAGTTCGGAGTGGGCTGGCTACACCTTC. The rearrangement uses TRBV6-1 and TRBJ1-2; no clear D gene. Germline-derived CDR1 and CDR2 are MNHNS and SASEGT. The CDR3 is made up of 12 amino acids.